The next 13 T cell receptor beta chains were all read from a single sample in a study of blood T cell repertoires in COVID-19. The method was immunoSEQ multiplex PCR; TCRdb's version includes in-frame clones alone and lacks a portion of them. The data show 130,000 to 150,000 clones, with 70% to 90% seen just once and 1% to 1.5% held by the top ten. Sequencing was performed on PBMCs or T cells enriched from blood (not recorded which). Receptor source: a young woman with acute COVID-19.

The chain uses TRBV10-3 and TRBJ2-2; 10 nucleotides align to TRBD2. Per germline, CDR1 ENHRY and CDR2 SYGVKD. This CDR3 region has 15 residues. Trimming cost V 6 bases and J 6 bases; bases outside gene matches: 7. This CDR3 is CAIRPSGSSAGELFF. CDR3 coding DNA: TGTGCCATCAGACCTAGCGGGAGTTCCGCCGGGGAGCTGTTTTTT.

The chain joins TRBV19 to TRBJ1-3; TRBD1 agrees at 7 bases. CDR3 length equals 16 residues. V lost 3 bases, J lost 0 bases, and 5 bases stayed unmatched. Germline values: CDR1 LNHDA, CDR2 SQIVND (reference sequence). CDR3: CASSIQQGISGNTIYF. The CDR3 DNA sequence: TGTGCCAGTAGTATCCAACAGGGGATCTCTGGAAACACCATATATTTT. The variable domain in full, completed from reference TRBV19 and TRBJ1-3, reads DGGITQSPKYLFRKEGQNVTLSCEQNLNHDAMYWYRQDPGQGLRLIYYSQIVNDFQKGDIAEGYSVSREKKESFPLTVTSAQKNPTAFYLCASSIQQGISGNTIYFGEGSWLTVV.

This clone was detected once. This chain uses TRBV28 with TRBJ1-1; TRBD1 is a possible D gene (6 bases). Germline CDR1 MDHEN, CDR2 SYDVKM. The V and J ends lost 5 bases and 1 base respectively, with 11 bases between them. The CDR3 loop spans 14 amino acids. CDR3 nucleotide sequence: TGTGCCAGCAGTACGGGGGGCCCGAACACTGAAGCTTTCTTT. It codes for CASSTGGPNTEAFF.

This clone was observed a handful of times. The chain links TRBV19 to TRBJ1-2, with D unresolved. The CDR3 loop spans 12 amino acids. Germline-derived CDR1 and CDR2 are LNHDA and SQIVND (reference sequence). V lost 5 bases to trimming and J lost 10 bases, with 14 bases between them. This chain's CDR3 is CASSLQTDYYTF. CDR3 bases: TGTGCCAGTAGTCTCCAGACGGACTACTACACCTTC.

This chain joins TRBV19 and TRBJ2-1; TRBD2 aligns across 10 bases. The CDR3 runs 15 residues. The germline V gene has CDR1 LNHDA and CDR2 SQIVND (reference sequence). V lost 5 bases to trimming and J lost 8 bases; unmatched junction nucleotides: 9. The CDR3 here is CASSPLAGASDEQFF. CDR3 DNA: TGTGCCAGTAGTCCTCTAGCGGGAGCATCGGATGAGCAGTTCTTC.

The chain uses TRBV4-3 and TRBJ2-1; 8 bases align to TRBD2. Germline values: CDR1 LGHNA, CDR2 YSLEER. CDR3 length equals 17 residues. V trimming: 0 bases; J trimming: 7 bases; junction bases outside the gene matches: 11. In nucleotides, the CDR3 is TGCGCCAGCAGCCAAGAAGGCCCTAGCGGGTCCTGGAATGAGCAGTTCTTC. It translates to CASSQEGPSGSWNEQFF.

The gene calls are TRBV7-2 and TRBJ2-2; TRBD1 aligns across 9 bases. Unmatched junction bases numbered 6, after V lost 5 bases and J lost 5 bases. CDR1 SGHTA and CDR2 FQGNSA come from the germline V gene. The CDR3 spans 15 residues. CDR3 region: CASSPGTGRTGELFF. As DNA, the CDR3 is TGTGCCAGCAGCCCTGGGACAGGGCGAACCGGGGAGCTGTTTTTT. Full variable domain (rest looked up from reference TRBV7-2 and TRBJ2-2): GAGVSQSPSNKVTEKGKDVELRCDPISGHTALYWYRQSLGQGLEFLIYFQGNSAPDKSGLPSDRFSAERTGGSVSTLTIQRTQQEDSAVYLCASSPGTGRTGELFFGEGSRLTVL.

The chain couples TRBV28 to TRBJ2-7, with TRBD1 identical over 11 bases. Trimming cost V 5 bases and J 3 bases; bases outside gene matches: 3. Germline loops: CDR1 MDHEN, CDR2 SYDVKM. The CDR3 is 14 amino acids. CDR3 amino acids: CASSVGTGGYEQYF. The CDR3 DNA sequence: TGTGCCAGCAGTGTAGGGACAGGGGGCTACGAGCAGTACTTC.

The V and J genes are TRBV27 and TRBJ1-6; perhaps TRBD1 as D (6 bases). The V gene lost 6 bases and the J gene lost 9 bases, with 12 bases spanning the gap. This CDR3 spans 13 amino acids. Germline-derived CDR1 and CDR2 are MNHEY and SMNVEV (reference sequence). The CDR3 DNA follows: TGTGCCAGCAGACAGGGAGCCGGTTCACCCCTCCACTTT. It codes for CASRQGAGSPLHF.

The chain recombines TRBV6-2 or TRBV6-3 with TRBJ2-7; D is unclear. V was pared by 2 bases and J by 1 base, with 18 bases between. This CDR3 comprises 17 residues. The germline V gene encodes CDR1 MNHEY and CDR2 SVGEGT. In DNA, the CDR3 is TGTGCCAGCAGTTACAACGTCGGCGGTGAAAGTTCCTACGAGCAGTACTTC. Translated: CASSYNVGGESSYEQYF.

This chain connects TRBV15 to TRBJ2-5; 9 bases agree with TRBD2. Germline V gene lookup returns CDR1 LNHNV and CDR2 YYDKDF (reference sequence). Trimming removed 1 base from V and 3 bases from J; junction bases left unmatched: 15. The CDR3 covers 19 residues. The chain's CDR3 is CATSRGRGTQTSGEETQYF. In nucleotides, the CDR3 is TGTGCCACCAGCAGAGGACGGGGGACCCAGACTAGCGGTGAAGAGACCCAGTACTTC.

The rearrangement uses TRBV6-2 or TRBV6-3 and TRBJ2-3; tentatively, D is TRBD2 (5 bases). Germline V CDR1 and CDR2: MNHEY, SVGEGT. V was clipped by 2 bases and J by 2 bases, with 11 bases between them. The CDR3 is made up of 15 amino acids. This chain's CDR3 is CASSYETTNTDTQYF. The CDR3 nucleotides read TGTGCCAGCAGTTACGAGACTACAAACACAGATACGCAGTATTTT.

The chain employs TRBV20-1 and TRBJ2-3, with D tentatively TRBD2 (7 bases). The ends were cut back, 3 bases at V and 0 bases at J, with 16 bases in the middle. Germline CDR1 and CDR2: DFQATT and SNEGSKA (reference sequence). The CDR3 has 16 residues. The CDR3 sequence is CSASWYRGASTDTQYF. CDR3 DNA: TGCAGTGCTAGTTGGTATCGGGGGGCTAGCACAGATACGCAGTATTTT.